The T cell receptor beta chain under discussion was sequenced for a study of response to subunit inactivated influenza vaccine. TCRdb re-derived calls from the RT-PCR reads in MiXCR, one entry per CDR3 protein. This table holds about 610,000 distinct CDR3 sequences, about 14% found once. The CDR3 consists of 12 residues. CDR1 is LGHNA and CDR2 is YSLEER in the germline V gene. Trimming took 6 bases from V and 5 from J, leaving 10 bases between them. The sample was PBMCs from blood, taken 11 to 12 days after vaccination. This TCR came from a man between 50 and 59 years old who received an inactivated influenza vaccine. The chain is built from TRBV4-3 and TRBJ1-2; no definite D call. The CDR3 reads CASSSEGYGYTF. The CDR3 DNA reads as TGCGCCAGCAGTTCAGAAGGTTATGGCTACACCTTC.